A single sample gave rise to the 24 T cell receptor beta chains below, sequenced in a study of human T cells and chemical hapten exposure. TCRdb processed the RACE reads anew with MiXCR; each CDR3 protein has one entry. The sample holds some 97,000 distinct CDR3 sequences; roughly a quarter are singletons and the top ten take 10%. Time point noted: patch test 3, about 24 weeks after DPC sensitization. Treatment given: therapeutic diphenylcyclopropenone sensitization with weekly scalp DPC. The sequencing here drew on whole blood, taken in connection with sensitization to the hapten diphenylcyclopropenone (DPC). The receptors here all came from a man in his forties with alopecia areata. Some clones in this sample may be carry-over from other donors' samples.

The chain uses TRBV3-1 and TRBJ2-3, with D hard to call. CDR3 length equals 13 residues. V was shortened by 2 bases and J by 6 bases, with 9 bases between the two germline ends. Germline V gene sequence: CDR1 LGHDT, CDR2 YNNKEL (reference sequence). This CDR3 is CASSQIPADTQYF. As DNA, the CDR3 is TGTGCCAGCAGCCAAATCCCCGCGGATACGCAGTATTTT.

Many counts were recorded for this clonotype. The chain employs TRBV13 and TRBJ1-2; no firm D call. The CDR3 is 13 amino acids. Germline CDR1 is PRHDT and CDR2 is FYEKMQ (reference sequence). V lost 7 bases and J 1 base, leaving 10 bases between the germline ends. The CDR3 here is CASTIIVNYGYTF. The CDR3 nucleotides read TGTGCCAGCACCATCATTGTTAACTATGGCTACACCTTC.

J is TRBJ2-7 and V is TRBV29-1; perhaps TRBD2 as D (5 bases). V gave up 2 bases and J gave up 9 bases, with 11 bases separating them. The V gene's germline CDR1 is SQVTM and CDR2 ANQGSEA. This CDR3 is 11 amino acids long. The CDR3 loop is CSVESPSGQYF. The CDR3 nucleotides read TGCAGCGTTGAAAGCCCGAGCGGGCAGTACTTC.

This chain joins TRBV5-8 and TRBJ2-4; maybe TRBD1 (5 bases). Between the trimmed V and J ends, which lost 1 base and 8 bases, there was a span of 13 bases. This CDR3 comprises 14 residues. CDR1 SGHTS and CDR2 YDEGEE come from the germline V gene. CDR3 nucleotide sequence: TGTGCCAGCAGCTTGAGGCAGGGATCAGACATTCAGTACTTC. Translated: CASSLRQGSDIQYF.

This chain links TRBV20-1 with TRBJ2-3, with 9 nucleotides matching TRBD2. This CDR3 spans 16 amino acids. V shed 3 bases and J 4 bases; nucleotides not matched to a gene: 11. Germline-derived CDR1 and CDR2 are DFQATT and SNEGSKA (reference sequence). In nucleotides, the CDR3 is TGCAGTGCTAGGGGTGGGCTAGCGGGAACTGCAGATACGCAGTATTTT. Its protein is CSARGGLAGTADTQYF.

The chain joins TRBV25-1 to TRBJ1-4, with TRBD1 as a possible D gene (5 bases). This CDR3 comprises 14 residues. From germline, CDR1 is MGHDK and CDR2 SYGVNS. Between the trimmed V and J ends, which lost 7 bases and 7 bases, there was a span of 16 bases. DNA for the CDR3: TGTGCCAGCACTTCCGGGACGGAGATTGAAAAACTGTTTTTT. Residues: CASTSGTEIEKLFF. The variable domain in full, with the rest retrieved from reference TRBV25-1 and TRBJ1-4, is EADIYQTPRYLVIGTGKKITLECSQTMGHDKMYWYQQDPGMELHLIHYSYGVNSTEKGDLSSESTVSRIRTEHFPLTLESARPSHTSQYLCASTSGTEIEKLFFGSGTQLSVL.

There are a few counts of this clonotype. V is TRBV27 and J is TRBJ2-7; D may correspond to TRBD1 or TRBD2 (5 bases each). There are 18 residues in the CDR3. Germline CDR1 reads MNHEY; CDR2 reads SMNVEV (reference sequence). Trimming left V 6 bases short and J 2 bases short, with 26 bases between. CDR3 coding DNA: TGTGCCAGCAGCATCCATTTCCCCGGCCGGGACGCAACCTACGAGCAGTACTTC. Protein sequence: CASSIHFPGRDATYEQYF.

This rearrangement joins TRBV5-1 to TRBJ2-1; the D is unclear. With 4 bases removed from V and 8 bases from J, the gap between germline ends came to 10 bases. The germline gives CDR1 SGHRS, CDR2 YFSETQ. This CDR3 is built from 12 residues. CDR3 nucleotides: TGCGCCAGCAGCCGTACTTGGGATGAGCAGTTCTTC. Translated: CASSRTWDEQFF. Filled out from reference TRBV5-1 and TRBJ2-1, the complete variable domain reads KAGVTQTPRYLIKTRGQQVTLSCSPISGHRSVSWYQQTPGQGLQFLFEYFSETQRNKGNFPGRFSGRQFSNSRSEMNVSTLELGDSALYLCASSRTWDEQFFGPGTRLTVL.

This clonotype came up a few times. CDR3 sequence reads: CSVPFIAGGNEQFF. The CDR3 nucleotides read TGCAGTGTTCCATTTATAGCGGGAGGGAATGAGCAGTTCTTC. The chain has TRBV20-1 and TRBJ2-1; 11 positions match TRBD2. The CDR3 is made up of 14 amino acids. Germline V CDR1 and CDR2: DFQATT, SNEGSKA (reference sequence). Unmatched junction bases numbered 9, after V lost 7 bases and J lost 7 bases.

This clonotype has a handful of counts. The chain has TRBV6-5 and TRBJ1-5; a weak D match, TRBD1 (5 bases). Germline CDR1 is MNHEY and CDR2 is SVGAGI. The CDR3 runs to 14 residues. V was trimmed by 2 bases and J by 6 bases, leaving 11 bases between them. CDR3 region: CASSYGGGGQPQHF. The CDR3 DNA follows: TGTGCCAGCAGTTACGGGGGTGGTGGTCAGCCCCAGCATTTT.

This clonotype was counted between two and nine times. The chain links TRBV20-1 to TRBJ1-2; D is uncertain. The CDR3 is 11 residues long. V lost 6 bases and J 8 bases, leaving 13 bases between the germline ends. Per the germline V gene, CDR1 is DFQATT and CDR2 is SNEGSKA (reference sequence). In nucleotides, the CDR3 is TGCAGTGCCGTCGGGGAAATCGGCTACACCTTC. This translates into CSAVGEIGYTF.

This chain links TRBV6-1 with TRBJ2-6; D may be TRBD2 (6 bases). The CDR3 is 18 amino acids. Germline CDR1 and CDR2: MNHNS and SASEGT. V lost 8 bases and J lost 3, with 23 bases in between. The CDR3 region is CASAINGGAPGGANVLTF. As DNA, the CDR3 is TGTGCCAGCGCTATCAACGGCGGGGCCCCAGGTGGGGCCAACGTCCTGACTTTC.

CDR3 loop: CASSPGLAGVPEQFF. The CDR3 DNA follows: TGCGCCAGCAGCCCGGGACTAGCGGGAGTTCCTGAGCAGTTCTTC. The chain is built from TRBV5-1 and TRBJ2-1; TRBD2 aligns across 14 bases. With 4 bases clipped from V and 9 bases from J, the junction kept 6 bases outside the gene matches. The CDR3 totals 15 residues. The germline V gene has CDR1 SGHRS and CDR2 YFSETQ.

This clonotype was counted a single time. The DNA for the CDR3 is TGTGCCAGCAGTTTGTCCAACCGGGACTCGTACACAGATACGCAGTATTTT. Amino acid sequence: CASSLSNRDSYTDTQYF. The chain has TRBV6-5 and TRBJ2-3; maybe TRBD2 (6 bases). Germline V CDR1 and CDR2: MNHEY, SVGAGI. The V gene lost 4 bases and the J gene lost 2 bases, with 19 bases spanning the gap. CDR3 length equals 17 residues.

This rearrangement joins TRBV24-1 to TRBJ1-1; 7 bases match TRBD1. The trim removed 4 bases at V and 2 bases at J, leaving 9 bases unmatched. This CDR3 is 16 amino acids long. CDR1 KGHDR and CDR2 SFDVKD come from the germline V gene. CDR3 amino acids: CATSDPKQGPNTEAFF. In nucleotides, the CDR3 is TGTGCCACCAGTGACCCCAAACAGGGGCCCAACACTGAAGCTTTCTTT.

The V and J genes are TRBV20-1 and TRBJ2-3, with TRBD2 matching 10 bases. CDR1 and CDR2 from the germline V gene are DFQATT and SNEGSKA (reference sequence). V lost 5 bases, J lost 0 bases, and 14 bases stayed unmatched. The length of the CDR3 is 18 residues. This chain's CDR3 is CSAPLTSGTSSSTDTQYF. The CDR3 coding sequence is TGCAGTGCTCCGCTTACTAGCGGGACGTCCTCTAGCACAGATACGCAGTATTTT.

Only a few counts were recorded for this clonotype. This CDR3 is CASSLGRRDTQYF. In DNA, the CDR3 is TGTGCCAGCAGTTTGGGCAGGCGGGATACGCAGTATTTT. The chain is built from TRBV27 and TRBJ2-3, with no clear D. The CDR3 is made up of 13 amino acids. Germline V gene sequence: CDR1 MNHEY, CDR2 SMNVEV (reference sequence). The V end was cut by 3 bases, the J end by 6 bases, with 10 bases between.

The CDR3 region is CASRNSHYNSPLHF. DNA for the CDR3: TGTGCCAGCAGAAACAGCCACTATAATTCACCCCTCCACTTT. V gene TRBV6-5 combines with J gene TRBJ1-6; D gene uncertain. V shed 6 bases and J shed 3 bases, with 9 bases lying between them. This CDR3 is built from 14 residues. Germline assignment: CDR1 MNHEY and CDR2 SVGAGI.

CDR3 sequence reads: CASSLALAGGNEQFF. The CDR3 bases are TGTGCCAGCAGCTTGGCCCTAGCGGGAGGCAATGAGCAGTTCTTC. This rearrangement joins TRBV5-6 to TRBJ2-1; TRBD2 aligns across 11 bases. Germline trimming cut 0 bases from V and 6 bases from J; bases unmatched to any gene: 2. The CDR3 is 15 residues long. Germline V gene sequence: CDR1 SGHDT, CDR2 YYEEEE.

The chain recombines TRBV20-1 with TRBJ2-3, with TRBD1 identical over 12 bases. Germline V gene sequence: CDR1 DFQATT, CDR2 SNEGSKA (reference sequence). The V gene end was trimmed by 1 base and the J gene end by 4 bases; junction bases not matched to a gene: 3. The CDR3 length is 15 residues. This chain's CDR3 is CSARGDRGQPDTQYF. In nucleotides, the CDR3 is TGCAGTGCTAGAGGGGACAGGGGGCAACCAGATACGCAGTATTTT.

This chain links TRBV6-6 with TRBJ1-6; 10 bases agree with TRBD1. V dropped 6 bases and J dropped 0; count of bases not matched to a gene: 2. This CDR3 region has 16 residues. From germline, CDR1 is MNHNY and CDR2 SVGAGI (reference sequence). The CDR3 loop reads CASRRDRGSYNSPLHF. The DNA of the CDR3 is TGTGCCAGCAGAAGGGACAGGGGCTCCTATAATTCACCCCTCCACTTT.

This clonotype was observed a handful of times. The gene calls are TRBV6-5 and TRBJ2-3; the D is unclear. From germline, CDR1 is MNHEY and CDR2 SVGAGI. Trimming pared 2 bases from V and 2 bases from J, leaving 11 bases between. CDR3 length: 15 residues. For the CDR3, the DNA is TGTGCCAGCAGTTACGTCGGCTCAAACACAGATACGCAGTATTTT. Translating it yields CASSYVGSNTDTQYF.

This chain connects TRBV27 to TRBJ2-1, with 11 bases matching TRBD2. The CDR3 totals 15 residues. V was pared by 4 bases and J by 10 bases, with 9 bases of the junction left unmatched. The germline gives CDR1 MNHEY, CDR2 SMNVEV (reference sequence). This CDR3 is CASSSLAGGSREQFF. Written as DNA, the CDR3 is TGTGCCAGCAGTTCTCTAGCGGGGGGTAGTAGGGAGCAGTTCTTC.

The chain has TRBV7-3 and TRBJ1-5; possible D gene TRBD1, 6 bases. Between the trimmed V and J ends, which lost 8 bases and 0 bases, there was a span of 17 bases. The CDR3 sequence is 16 residues long. Germline V gene sequence: CDR1 SGHTA, CDR2 FQGTGA. The CDR3 DNA is TGTGCCAGCCCGCATCAGGGGAAATATAGCAATCAGCCCCAGCATTTT. It yields the protein CASPHQGKYSNQPQHF.